This T cell receptor (beta chain) is from a study of spatial heterogeneity in lung cancer. This clonotype was found many times. Time point specified: sample taken at primary tumor resection. Sequencing was performed on whole RNA extracted from tumor and nontumor lung tissue, or from frozen PBMC, and the material was left unsorted. One entry per CDR3 protein, called by TCRdb with MiXCR from the 5' RACE reads. The table lists about 40,000 distinct CDR3 sequences, less than 5.5% of them singletons. The CDR3 length is 16 residues. After removal of 5 bases from V and 2 bases from J, the junction contained 9 bases not matched to a gene. Germline-derived CDR1 and CDR2 are MNHEY and SVGEGT.

This TCR derives from a female donor with early-stage non-small cell lung cancer. The sample in question was PBMCs, obtained at surgery. The V call is TRBV6-2 or TRBV6-3, the J call TRBJ1-5; TRBD1 matches at 7 bases. As DNA, the CDR3 is TGTGCCAGCAGTCCAGGGGGGGCGCAGGGCAATCAGCCCCAGCATTTT. Protein sequence: CASSPGGAQGNQPQHF.